These 32 T cell receptor beta chains were all obtained from the same sample, sequenced in a study of blood T cell repertoires in COVID-19 (dated by TCRdb to the early 2020s). Library prep was done by the immunoSEQ multiplex PCR assay. Drawn from immuneACCESS, this table holds only the in-frame rearrangements with V and J called that TCRdb kept. Clones are partly lost; checked studies trace under half to an unresolved V gene and leave the rest unexplained. The sample table shows fewer than 350,000 clones, and around 90% are seen once. The top ten hold 3.9% of the sample. Specimen: peripheral blood. The receptors were gathered from a woman aged 55-75 years with COVID-19, enrolled during active disease.

The chain uses TRBV9 and TRBJ1-2; a weak D match, TRBD1 (5 bases). The CDR3 runs to 15 residues. Trimming took off 3 bases at V and 4 bases at J, with 16 bases between the two ends. Germline V gene lookup returns CDR1 SGDLS and CDR2 YYNGEE. The CDR3 region is CASSALQAPGYGYTF. CDR3 nucleotides: TGTGCCAGCAGCGCGTTACAGGCGCCAGGCTATGGCTACACCTTC. Drawing the rest from reference TRBV9 and TRBJ1-2, the complete variable domain is DSGVTQTPKHLITATGQRVTLRCSPRSGDLSVYWYQQSLDQGLQFLIQYYNGEERAKGNILERFSAQQFPDLHSELNLSSLELGDSALYFCASSALQAPGYGYTFGSGTRLTVV.

This chain uses TRBV2 with TRBJ1-6, with a weak D call TRBD1 (5 bases). The germline gives CDR1 SNHLY, CDR2 FYNNEI. CDR3 length: 14 amino acids. The V end lost 3 bases, the J end lost 7 bases, and 10 bases lay between the germline ends. CDR3 amino acids: CASSEYAGNSPLHF. The CDR3 nucleotides are TGTGCCAGCAGTGAGTACGCAGGGAATTCACCCCTCCACTTT.

V usage is TRBV9 and J usage is TRBJ2-2; D may be TRBD1 (6 bases). Germline values: CDR1 SGDLS, CDR2 YYNGEE. V gave up 4 bases and J gave up 6 bases, with 16 bases separating them. This CDR3 has 15 residues. The CDR3 DNA sequence: TGTGCCAGCAGCCCCCCGAAGGGGGTGGCCGGGGAGCTGTTTTTT. Translated: CASSPPKGVAGELFF.

This rearrangement joins TRBV10-3 to TRBJ2-7; possibly TRBD1 for D (6 bases). The V end lost 5 bases, the J end lost 4 bases, and 18 bases lay between the germline ends. The CDR3 is made up of 15 amino acids. Germline CDR1 reads ENHRY; CDR2 reads SYGVKD. DNA of the CDR3: TGTGCCATCAGTCCCCATTCTGGGGGCGGGTACGAGCAGTACTTC. Its protein product is CAISPHSGGGYEQYF.

V usage is TRBV5-1 and J usage is TRBJ2-5, with TRBD2 matching 10 bases. The CDR3 has 16 residues. V was clipped by 2 bases and J by 4 bases; unmatched bases: 8. CDR1 and CDR2 (germline): SGHRS, YFSETQ. The CDR3 is CASSFRTSGTGETQYF. Here the CDR3 DNA reads TGCGCCAGCAGCTTCAGGACTAGCGGTACGGGAGAGACCCAGTACTTC.

Comments on this clone: Since a much larger clone is just one base distant, this may be a read error. Other DNA sequences in this sample translate to the same CDR3. This chain uses TRBV7-9 with TRBJ1-2, with TRBD1 as a possible D gene (6 bases). This CDR3 is 16 amino acids long. V was pared by 6 bases and J by 7 bases, with 24 bases between. Germline-derived CDR1 and CDR2 are SEHNR and FQNEAQ (reference sequence). CDR3 amino acids: CASSWVEGQGAVGYTF. The CDR3 bases are TGTGCCAGCAGTTGGGTCGAGGGACAAGGCGCCGTTGGCTACACCTTC.

The J gene is TRBJ1-2, the V gene TRBV28, with D unclear. Germline V lookup: CDR1 MDHEN, CDR2 SYDVKM. Trimming took off 4 bases at V and 8 bases at J, with 11 bases between the two ends. The CDR3 has 12 amino acids. The CDR3 bases are TGTGCCAGCAGTTCCCCCAGCGAAGGCTACACCTTC. It yields the protein CASSSPSEGYTF.

V and J are TRBV5-1 and TRBJ1-3; D is uncertain. Germline loops: CDR1 SGHRS, CDR2 YFSETQ. V dropped 2 bases and J dropped 0 bases, with 9 bases sitting between them. The CDR3 has 15 residues. The CDR3 reads CASSFDGSSGNTIYF. The CDR3 DNA reads as TGCGCCAGCAGCTTCGACGGGAGCTCTGGAAACACCATATATTTT.

This clone was seen once. The CDR3 bases are TGCAGCGTTGAACATGGAAACACCATATATTTT. It encodes CSVEHGNTIYF. V and J are TRBV29-1 and TRBJ1-3; D not certain. The CDR3 has 11 residues. Per the germline V gene, CDR1 is SQVTM and CDR2 is ANQGSEA. With 2 bases removed from V and 3 bases from J, the gap between germline ends came to 2 bases. The full variable domain, with the rest looked up from reference TRBV29-1 and TRBJ1-3, is SAVISQKPSRDICQRGTSLTIQCQVDSQVTMMFWYRQQPGQSLTLIATANQGSEATYESGFVIDKFPISRPNLTFSTLTVSNMSPEDSSIYLCSVEHGNTIYFGEGSWLTVV.

The rearrangement joins TRBV2 to TRBJ2-7; a possible D gene is TRBD2 (5 bases). Germline V gene data show CDR1 as SNHLY and CDR2 as FYNNEI. V was shortened by 7 bases and J by 6 bases, with 28 bases between the two germline ends. This CDR3 contains 17 residues. CDR3 sequence reads: CASIRDFNQILKGEQYF. The DNA of the CDR3 is TGTGCCAGCATTCGGGATTTCAACCAGATCTTGAAAGGCGAGCAGTACTTC.

The J gene is TRBJ2-3, the V gene TRBV6-5; 9 positions agree with TRBD1. Per the germline V gene, CDR1 is MNHEY and CDR2 is SVGAGI. The CDR3 has 15 amino acids. J gave up 2 bases and V 8 bases, and 8 bases lay outside the gene matches. The CDR3 loop reads CASLKGQGFTDTQYF. The CDR3 DNA reads TGTGCCAGCCTCAAGGGACAGGGCTTCACAGATACGCAGTATTTT.

This chain joins TRBV25-1 and TRBJ1-2, with D possibly matching TRBD1 (5 bases). There are 14 residues in the CDR3. The germline V gene has CDR1 MGHDK and CDR2 SYGVNS. With 0 bases removed from V and 3 bases from J, the gap between germline ends came to 8 bases. The CDR3 DNA sequence: TGTGCCAGCAGTGAATACACAGGCCACTATGGCTACACCTTC. Translated: CASSEYTGHYGYTF.

The chain recombines TRBV28 with TRBJ2-7; 9 bases map to TRBD1. The trim removed 4 bases at V and 10 bases at J, leaving 11 bases unmatched. The length of the CDR3 is 14 residues. Germline CDR1 MDHEN, CDR2 SYDVKM. CDR3 protein: CASSSGTGKKEQYF. The CDR3 region has the DNA TGTGCCAGCAGTTCTGGGACAGGGAAAAAGGAACAGTACTTC.

This clone was seen just once. The rearrangement joins TRBV19 to TRBJ2-3; D perhaps matches TRBD2 (6 bases). The CDR3 totals 14 residues. V dropped 5 bases and J dropped 7 bases, with 16 bases sitting between them. CDR1 is LNHDA, CDR2 SQIVND, per germline (reference sequence). The CDR3 nucleotides read TGTGCCAGTAGTCCTAGCGTACCCCCGAATACGCAGTATTTT. This gives the protein CASSPSVPPNTQYF.

This clone appeared a few times. Other DNA sequences in this sample translate to the same CDR3. CDR3 in DNA: TGTGCCTGGAGTACCGGGAGCTCTGGAAACACCATATATTTT. Translation: CAWSTGSSGNTIYF. The J gene is TRBJ1-3, the V gene TRBV30; D remains ambiguous. The CDR3 is 14 residues long. Looked up from germline, CDR1 is GTSNPN and CDR2 is SVGIG (reference sequence). The V end lost 2 bases, the J end lost 0 bases, and 8 bases lay between the germline ends. Supplemented by reference TRBV30 and TRBJ1-3, the full variable domain reads SQTIHQWPATLVQPVGSPLSLECTVEGTSNPNLYWYRQAAGRGLQLLFYSVGIGQISSEVPQNLSASRPQDRQFILSSKKLLLSDSGFYLCAWSTGSSGNTIYFGEGSWLTVV.

J is TRBJ1-2 and V is TRBV9; possible D gene TRBD1, 6 bases. The CDR3 is 15 residues long. Per germline, CDR1 SGDLS and CDR2 YYNGEE. V shed 0 bases and J shed 1 base, with 10 bases lying between them. CDR3 sequence: CASSVASGDNYGYTF. The CDR3 bases are TGTGCCAGCAGCGTAGCTTCAGGGGATAACTATGGCTACACCTTC.

V usage is TRBV9 and J usage is TRBJ1-2; TRBD1 might be the D (5 bases). This CDR3 spans 13 amino acids. Trimming cost V 3 bases and J 4 bases, with 10 bases left between them. CDR1 and CDR2 from the germline V gene are SGDLS and YYNGEE. CDR3 DNA sequence: TGTGCCAGCAGCGCCGGGGGTGGCTATGGCTACACCTTC. Protein product: CASSAGGGYGYTF.

This sequence joins TRBV29-1 and TRBJ2-1; D possibly corresponds to TRBD2 (5 bases). V shed 0 bases and J shed 7 bases, with 10 bases lying between them. This CDR3 has 13 residues. CDR1 is SQVTM, CDR2 ANQGSEA, per germline. Written as DNA, the CDR3 is TGCAGCGTTGAAGAGCTCCCGGGGAATGAGCAGTTCTTC. It codes for CSVEELPGNEQFF.

V and J are TRBV12-5 and TRBJ2-1, with 12 bases fitting TRBD2. The germline gives CDR1 LGHNT, CDR2 FRNRAP. The trim removed 6 bases at V and 9 bases at J, leaving 6 bases unmatched. This CDR3 is 14 amino acids long. The CDR3 reads CASGQGLAGSEQFF. CDR3 bases: TGTGCTAGTGGACAGGGACTAGCGGGTAGTGAGCAGTTCTTC.

This chain links TRBV11-2 with TRBJ2-1; 9 bases fit TRBD2. This CDR3 spans 15 amino acids. CDR1 is SGHAT, CDR2 FQNNGV, per germline. J was trimmed by 4 bases and V by 0 bases; bases with no gene match: 1. The CDR3 protein is CASSLETSGYNEQFF. Here the CDR3 DNA reads TGTGCCAGCAGCTTAGAGACTAGCGGATACAATGAGCAGTTCTTC. The complete variable domain, with remaining parts taken from reference TRBV11-2 and TRBJ2-1, reads EAGVAQSPRYKIIEKRQSVAFWCNPISGHATLYWYQQILGQGPKLLIQFQNNGVVDDSQLPKDRFSAERLKGVDSTLKIQPAKLEDSAVYLCASSLETSGYNEQFFGPGTRLTVL.

The rearrangement uses TRBV6-5 and TRBJ1-5; tentative D call: TRBD1 (5 bases). The CDR3 runs 13 residues. Deletions cut 4 bases from V and 7 bases from J, with 11 bases between. Germline assignment: CDR1 MNHEY and CDR2 SVGAGI. The CDR3 spells CASSFQGEQPQHF. As DNA, the CDR3 is TGTGCCAGCAGTTTTCAGGGCGAGCAGCCCCAGCATTTT.

This rearrangement joins TRBV19 to TRBJ2-3; a possible D gene is TRBD2 (6 bases). V was shortened by 4 bases and J by 4 bases, with 18 bases between the two germline ends. Germline CDR1 is LNHDA and CDR2 is SQIVND (reference sequence). The CDR3 is made up of 16 amino acids. The DNA of the CDR3 is TGTGCCAGTAGTAATCACGGAGGGAGTGGGGCAGATACGCAGTATTTT. This translates into CASSNHGGSGADTQYF.

The gene calls are TRBV29-1 and TRBJ2-7; 9 bases are a match to TRBD1. The V gene's germline CDR1 is SQVTM and CDR2 ANQGSEA. This CDR3 has 14 amino acids. The V segment lost 8 bases and the J segment 1 base; nucleotides outside the gene matches: 9. The CDR3 DNA follows: TGCAGCCACCCTCGGGACAGGGTTTCCTACGAGCAGTACTTC. The encoded protein is CSHPRDRVSYEQYF.

This clone was detected a few times. V and J are TRBV4-2 and TRBJ1-1, with a tentative D call TRBD1 (6 bases). This CDR3 is built from 14 residues. Trimming pared 1 base from V and 4 bases from J, leaving 10 bases between. Per germline, CDR1 LGHNA and CDR2 YNFKEQ. The CDR3 DNA sequence: TGTGCCAGCAGCCAAGGTCTCAGGGGCACTGAAGCTTTCTTT. Protein sequence: CASSQGLRGTEAFF.

The chain is built from TRBV7-2 and TRBJ2-1, with D perhaps matching TRBD2 (5 bases). The germline CDR1 and CDR2 sequences are SGHTA and FQGNSA. The CDR3 loop spans 15 amino acids. V lost 6 bases, J lost 0 bases, and 12 bases lay in between. Here the CDR3 DNA reads TGTGCCAGCAGTCCCAACCGGGACTCCTACAATGAGCAGTTCTTC. Its translation is CASSPNRDSYNEQFF. Full variable domain (rest looked up from reference TRBV7-2 and TRBJ2-1): GAGVSQSPSNKVTEKGKDVELRCDPISGHTALYWYRQSLGQGLEFLIYFQGNSAPDKSGLPSDRFSAERTGGSVSTLTIQRTQQEDSAVYLCASSPNRDSYNEQFFGPGTRLTVL.

This clone has just one count. V and J are TRBV10-3 and TRBJ1-2; D may be TRBD1 (6 bases). This CDR3 is 12 amino acids long. The germline V gene encodes CDR1 ENHRY and CDR2 SYGVKD. Trimming took off 4 bases at V and 8 bases at J, with 11 bases between the two ends. The CDR3 nucleotides read TGTGCCATCAGTGGGAACAGGGACGGCTACACCTTC. Amino acids: CAISGNRDGYTF.

The rearrangement links TRBV7-3 to TRBJ1-2, with no clear D. Germline values: CDR1 SGHTA, CDR2 FQGTGA. The V and J ends lost 10 bases and 5 bases respectively, with 17 bases between them. This CDR3 has 13 amino acids. The CDR3 spells CATFREDPYGYTF. CDR3 bases: TGTGCCACTTTTCGGGAGGATCCATATGGCTACACCTTC.

The chain carries TRBV7-9 and TRBJ2-3; TRBD2 agrees at 7 bases. The CDR3 is 15 amino acids. With V trimmed by 7 bases and J by 3 bases, 10 bases remained unmatched. In germline, CDR1 is SEHNR, CDR2 FQNEAQ (reference sequence). CDR3 sequence: CASTPGGYVTDTQYF. The CDR3 nucleotides read TGTGCCAGCACACCCGGGGGGTACGTAACAGATACGCAGTATTTT.

CDR3 sequence (DNA): TGTGCCAGTAGTAGGGGACAGGGGGCGTTAAGTGGCTACACCTTC. Protein product: CASSRGQGALSGYTF. This chain uses TRBV19 with TRBJ1-2; 12 bases agree with TRBD1. V lost 4 bases to trimming and J lost 7 bases; unmatched junction nucleotides: 7. CDR3 length: 15 amino acids. The germline V gene encodes CDR1 LNHDA and CDR2 SQIVND (reference sequence).

The rearrangement uses TRBV7-3 and TRBJ2-3; 10 bases are shared with TRBD2. The trim removed 3 bases at V and 4 bases at J, leaving 4 bases unmatched. This CDR3 region has 15 residues. The germline V gene has CDR1 SGHTA and CDR2 FQGTGA. This chain's CDR3 is CASSLERGGPDTQYF. The CDR3 DNA reads as TGTGCCAGCAGCTTGGAGCGGGGGGGCCCAGATACGCAGTATTTT.

This chain connects TRBV15 to TRBJ2-1, with 11 bases fitting TRBD1. Trimming took 3 bases from V and 8 from J; bases not matched to a gene: 6. The length of the CDR3 is 15 residues. CDR1 is LNHNV and CDR2 is YYDKDF in the germline V gene (reference sequence). The CDR3 DNA reads as TGTGCCACCAGCAGGTGGACAGGGGGCTTTGATGAGCAGTTCTTC. Translating it yields CATSRWTGGFDEQFF.

The chain is built from TRBV5-1 and TRBJ1-2, with 7 bases fitting TRBD1. The CDR3 loop spans 14 amino acids. V was clipped by 4 bases and J by 3 bases; unmatched bases: 6. Germline V gives CDR1 SGHRS, CDR2 YFSETQ. CDR3 amino acids: CASSPFRGDYGYTF. DNA for the CDR3: TGCGCCAGCAGCCCCTTCAGGGGGGACTATGGCTACACCTTC.